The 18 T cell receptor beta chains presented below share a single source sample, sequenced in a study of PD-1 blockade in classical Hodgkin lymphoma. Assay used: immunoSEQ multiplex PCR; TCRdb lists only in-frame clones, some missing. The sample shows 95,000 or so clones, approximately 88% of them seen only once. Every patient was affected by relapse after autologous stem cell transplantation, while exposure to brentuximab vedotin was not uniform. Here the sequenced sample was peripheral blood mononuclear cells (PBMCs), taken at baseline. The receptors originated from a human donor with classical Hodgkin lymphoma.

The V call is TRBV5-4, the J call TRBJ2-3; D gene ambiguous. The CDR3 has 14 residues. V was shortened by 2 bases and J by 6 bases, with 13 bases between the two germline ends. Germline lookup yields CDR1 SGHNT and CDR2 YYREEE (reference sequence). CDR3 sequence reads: CASSLGRMTDTQYF. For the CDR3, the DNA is TGTGCCAGCAGCTTAGGGCGGATGACGGATACGCAGTATTTT.

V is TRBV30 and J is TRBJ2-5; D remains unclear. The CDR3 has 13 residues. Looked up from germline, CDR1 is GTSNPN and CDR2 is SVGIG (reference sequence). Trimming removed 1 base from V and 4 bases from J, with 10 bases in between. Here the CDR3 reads CAWSGYGPETQYF. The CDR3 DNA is TGTGCCTGGAGTGGGTACGGGCCAGAGACCCAGTACTTC.

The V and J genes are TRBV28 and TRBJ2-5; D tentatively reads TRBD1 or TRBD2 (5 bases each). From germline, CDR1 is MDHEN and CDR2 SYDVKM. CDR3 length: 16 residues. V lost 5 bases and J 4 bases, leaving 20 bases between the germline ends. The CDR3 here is CASSRSGTARRETQYF. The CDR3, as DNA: TGTGCCAGCAGTCGTTCGGGGACCGCTAGGAGAGAGACCCAGTACTTC.

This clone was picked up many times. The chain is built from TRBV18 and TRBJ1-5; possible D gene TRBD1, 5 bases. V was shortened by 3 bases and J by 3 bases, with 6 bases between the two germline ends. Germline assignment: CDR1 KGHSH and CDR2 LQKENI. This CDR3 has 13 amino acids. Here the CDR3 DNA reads TGTGCCAGCTCACCGGACACCAATCAGCCCCAGCATTTT. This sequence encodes CASSPDTNQPQHF.

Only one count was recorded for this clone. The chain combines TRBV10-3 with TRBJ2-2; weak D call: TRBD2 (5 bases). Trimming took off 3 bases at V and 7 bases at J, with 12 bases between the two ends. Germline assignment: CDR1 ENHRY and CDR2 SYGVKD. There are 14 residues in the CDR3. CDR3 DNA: TGTGCCATCAGTGAATCGGGGTTTAGCGGGGAGCTGTTTTTT. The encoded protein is CAISESGFSGELFF.

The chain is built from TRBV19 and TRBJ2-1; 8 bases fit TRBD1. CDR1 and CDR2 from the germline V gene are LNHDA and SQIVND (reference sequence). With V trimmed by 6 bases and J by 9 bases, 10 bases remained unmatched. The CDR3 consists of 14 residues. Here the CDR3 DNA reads TGTGCCAGTAGGGCGCGGGCAGGGGGCACTGAGCAGTTCTTC. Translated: CASRARAGGTEQFF. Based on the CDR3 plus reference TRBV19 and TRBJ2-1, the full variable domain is DGGITQSPKYLFRKEGQNVTLSCEQNLNHDAMYWYRQDPGQGLRLIYYSQIVNDFQKGDIAEGYSVSREKKESFPLTVTSAQKNPTAFYLCASRARAGGTEQFFGPGTRLTVL.

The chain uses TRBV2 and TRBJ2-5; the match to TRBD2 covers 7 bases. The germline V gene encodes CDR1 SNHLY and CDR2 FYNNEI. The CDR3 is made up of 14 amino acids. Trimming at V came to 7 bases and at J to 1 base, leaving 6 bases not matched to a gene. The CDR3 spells CASTRLAVQETQYF. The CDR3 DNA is TGTGCCAGCACAAGACTAGCAGTCCAAGAGACCCAGTACTTC.

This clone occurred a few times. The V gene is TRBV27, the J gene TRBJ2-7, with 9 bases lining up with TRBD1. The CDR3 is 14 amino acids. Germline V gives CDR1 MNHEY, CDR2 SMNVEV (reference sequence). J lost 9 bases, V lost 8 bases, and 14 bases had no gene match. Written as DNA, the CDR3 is TGTGCCAGCGCAGAGACTACAGGGGGCGCAGGGCAGTACTTC. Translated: CASAETTGGAGQYF.

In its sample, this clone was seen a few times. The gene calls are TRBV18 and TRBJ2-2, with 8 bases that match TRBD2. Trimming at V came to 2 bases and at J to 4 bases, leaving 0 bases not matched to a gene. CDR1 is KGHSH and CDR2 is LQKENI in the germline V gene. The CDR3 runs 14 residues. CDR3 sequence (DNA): TGTGCCAGCTCACCAGCGGGAGGCACCGGGGAGCTGTTTTTT. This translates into CASSPAGGTGELFF.

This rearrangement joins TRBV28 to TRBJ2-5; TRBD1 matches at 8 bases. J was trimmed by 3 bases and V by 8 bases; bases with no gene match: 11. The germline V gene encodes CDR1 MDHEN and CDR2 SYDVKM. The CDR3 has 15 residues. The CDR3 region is CASSQGARGKETQYF. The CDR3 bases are TGTGCCAGCTCCCAGGGGGCCAGGGGGAAAGAGACCCAGTACTTC.

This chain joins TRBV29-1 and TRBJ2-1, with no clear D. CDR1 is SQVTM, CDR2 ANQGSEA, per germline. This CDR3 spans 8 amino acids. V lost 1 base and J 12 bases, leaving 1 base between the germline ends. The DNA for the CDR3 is TGCAGCGTTGAAGGGCAGTTCTTC. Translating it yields CSVEGQFF.

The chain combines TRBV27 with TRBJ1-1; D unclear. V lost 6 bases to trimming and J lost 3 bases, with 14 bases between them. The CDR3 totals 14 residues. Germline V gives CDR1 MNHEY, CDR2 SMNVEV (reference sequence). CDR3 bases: TGTGCCAGCAGCCGACCGGGGTGGGACACTGAAGCTTTCTTT. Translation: CASSRPGWDTEAFF.

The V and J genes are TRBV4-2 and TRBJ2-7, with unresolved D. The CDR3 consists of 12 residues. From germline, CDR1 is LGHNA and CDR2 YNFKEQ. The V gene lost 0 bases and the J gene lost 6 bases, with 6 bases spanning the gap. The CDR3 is CASSQDYSEQYF. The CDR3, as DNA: TGTGCCAGCAGCCAAGATTATAGCGAGCAGTACTTC.

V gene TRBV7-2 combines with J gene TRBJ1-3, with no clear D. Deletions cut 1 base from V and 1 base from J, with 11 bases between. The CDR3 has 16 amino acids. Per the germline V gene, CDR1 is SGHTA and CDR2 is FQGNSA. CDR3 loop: CASSLGREFSGNTIYF. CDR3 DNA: TGTGCCAGCAGCTTAGGGAGGGAGTTTTCTGGAAACACCATATATTTT.

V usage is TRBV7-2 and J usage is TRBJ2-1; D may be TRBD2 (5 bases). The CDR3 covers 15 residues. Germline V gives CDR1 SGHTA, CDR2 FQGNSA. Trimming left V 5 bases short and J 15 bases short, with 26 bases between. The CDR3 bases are TGTGCCAGCAGCCCCCTGGGAGTCCACGGCCTAAGTCTGTTCTTC. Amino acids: CASSPLGVHGLSLFF.

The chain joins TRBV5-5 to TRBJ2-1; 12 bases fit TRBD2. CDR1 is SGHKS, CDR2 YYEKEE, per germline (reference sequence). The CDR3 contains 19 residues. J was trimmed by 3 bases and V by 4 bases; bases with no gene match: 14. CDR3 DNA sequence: TGTGCCAGCAGCGCCAGGACTAGCGGGAAGGGAGCGGGCTACAATGAGCAGTTCTTC. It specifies CASSARTSGKGAGYNEQFF.

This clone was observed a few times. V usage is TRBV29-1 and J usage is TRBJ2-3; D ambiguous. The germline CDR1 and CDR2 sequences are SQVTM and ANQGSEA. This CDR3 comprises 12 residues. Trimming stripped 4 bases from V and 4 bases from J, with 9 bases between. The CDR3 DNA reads TGCAGCGTTGTGGATGGTTCAGATACGCAGTATTTT. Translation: CSVVDGSDTQYF.

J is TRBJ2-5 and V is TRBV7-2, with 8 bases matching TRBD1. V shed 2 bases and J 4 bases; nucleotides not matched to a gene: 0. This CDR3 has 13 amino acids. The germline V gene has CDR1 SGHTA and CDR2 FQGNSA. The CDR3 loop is CASSLQGAETQYF. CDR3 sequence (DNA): TGTGCCAGCAGCTTACAGGGGGCAGAGACCCAGTACTTC.